This T cell receptor (beta chain) was captured in a study of blood T cell repertoires in COVID-19. Looking at the study overall: Researchers got acute and convalescent COVID-19 samples from the United States, Italy and Spain.

This CDR3 contains 17 residues. Per the germline V gene, CDR1 is LNHNV and CDR2 is YYDKDF (reference sequence). V lost 0 bases, J lost 0 bases, and 12 bases lay in between. In the original workflow: Nucleated cell counts were estimated from reference gene primer amplification. TCRdb keeps only in-frame clones here, not all; method: immunoSEQ multiplex PCR. D and trimming were read from the DNA, whereas the V and J calls and clone size are those reported in that table. The table includes 250,000 to 350,000 clones, roughly 89% detected once. J is TRBJ2-4 and V is TRBV15; D may be TRBD2 (6 bases). Sequenced material: peripheral blood. The receptor was isolated from a woman between 35 and 50 years old who had recovered from COVID-19. The CDR3 protein is CATSRDRGSGAKNIQYF. CDR3 nucleotide sequence: TGTGCCACCAGCAGAGATCGTGGTAGCGGAGCCAAAAACATTCAGTACTTC.